This T cell receptor beta chain comes out of a study of blood T cell repertoires in COVID-19. In the study overall: Sites in the United States, Italy and Spain provided acute and convalescent COVID-19 samples. In each case, the material was cDNA or gDNA derived from T cells, B-cell-depleted T cells, or PBMCs.

Study processing details: The assay estimated nucleated cells by amplifying reference gene primers. Profiling relied on immunoSEQ multiplex PCR, and the TCRdb table lists in-frame clones only, not all of them. V and J calls and clone size are as listed in that table; D and trimming were resolved from the DNA. The sample records more than 300,000 clones, around 80% being singletons. V lost 8 bases and J lost 0, with 8 bases in between. From germline, CDR1 is LNHNV and CDR2 YYDKDF (reference sequence). This CDR3 spans 13 amino acids. This sequence joins TRBV15 and TRBJ1-3; D is uncertain. This clonotype was obtained from a woman between 45 and 60 years old with acute or convalescent COVID-19. The sample was peripheral blood. CDR3 DNA: TGTGCCACCCGGGTCAGCTCTGGAAACACCATATATTTT. Its protein product is CATRVSSGNTIYF.